The rows below give T cell receptor beta chains drawn from one sample of a study of early T cells in non-severe SARS-CoV-2 infection. TCRdb reprocessed the 5' RACE reads via MiXCR and lists one record per CDR3 protein. The data hold about 72,000 distinct CDR3 sequences, with 10% observed a single time. Sequences were derived from whole blood, sampled at baseline. The receptors derive from an adult who was a healthcare worker with PCR-confirmed SARS-CoV-2 infection or an uninfected control (not recorded which). CDR3s include the opening cysteine and the closing phenylalanine or tryptophan. D genes are given only for firm matches. Size values are once, few and many counts, or a class for expanded clones, and some rows have none.

v_gene: TRBV7-9
d_gene: TRBD2
abundance: .
j_gene: TRBJ2-3
CDR3nt: TGTGCCAGCAGCGGCGGGACTAGCGATGCCGATACGCAGTATTTT
CDR3aa: CASSGGTSDADTQYF

v_gene: TRBV27
d_gene: .
abundance: few
j_gene: TRBJ2-7
CDR3nt: TGTGCCAGCAGTTACTACGGGACACCATCCTACGAGCAGTACTTC
CDR3aa: CASSYYGTPSYEQYF

v_gene: TRBV14
d_gene: .
abundance: many
j_gene: TRBJ2-1
CDR3nt: TGTGCCAGCAGCCATCAGGGACGGAATGAGCAGTTCTTC
CDR3aa: CASSHQGRNEQFF

v_gene: TRBV11-1
d_gene: .
abundance: many
j_gene: TRBJ2-1
CDR3nt: TGTGCCAGCAGCTTATCCCGCGTCATCGGGCAGTTCTTC
CDR3aa: CASSLSRVIGQFF

v_gene: TRBV30
d_gene: TRBD2
abundance: .
j_gene: TRBJ2-1
CDR3nt: TGTGCCTGGAGTCCCCTAGCGGGCTCCTACAATGAGCAGTTCTTC
CDR3aa: CAWSPLAGSYNEQFF

v_gene: TRBV6-5
d_gene: .
abundance: .
j_gene: TRBJ2-7
CDR3nt: TGTGCCAGCAGTAACGGTGCCCTTTCCTACGAGCAGTACTTC
CDR3aa: CASSNGALSYEQYF

v_gene: TRBV6-1
d_gene: TRBD1
abundance: many
j_gene: TRBJ1-5
CDR3nt: TGTGCCAGCACCGGGACAGGGGTACAGCCCCAGCATTTT
CDR3aa: CASTGTGVQPQHF

v_gene: TRBV7-6
d_gene: TRBD1
abundance: .
j_gene: TRBJ1-1
CDR3nt: TGTGCCAGCAGCCGACAGGGGTTCGTCACTGAAGCTTTCTTT
CDR3aa: CASSRQGFVTEAFF

v_gene: TRBV7-9
d_gene: .
abundance: few
j_gene: TRBJ2-7
CDR3nt: TGTGCCAGCAGCCACCGGGACCAGTCCTACGAGCAGTACTTC
CDR3aa: CASSHRDQSYEQYF

v_gene: TRBV14
d_gene: TRBD1
abundance: many
j_gene: TRBJ2-7
CDR3nt: TGTGCCAGCAGCCATGCCTGGGGACAGGGGGCGGAGGAGCAGTACTTC
CDR3aa: CASSHAWGQGAEEQYF

v_gene: TRBV2
d_gene: .
abundance: few
j_gene: TRBJ1-6
CDR3nt: TGTGCCAGCGGGAGACTGTTCCCACCCCTCCACTTT
CDR3aa: CASGRLFPPLHF

v_gene: TRBV30
d_gene: .
abundance: many
j_gene: TRBJ2-3
CDR3nt: TGTGCCTGGAATCGGGTCTCTGGCACAGATACGCAGTATTTT
CDR3aa: CAWNRVSGTDTQYF

v_gene: TRBV10-3
d_gene: TRBD2
abundance: few
j_gene: TRBJ2-1
CDR3nt: TGTGCCACACGTATTAGCGGGGGGGAGTACATCGAGCAGTTCTTC
CDR3aa: CATRISGGEYIEQFF

v_gene: TRBV4-3
d_gene: .
abundance: many
j_gene: TRBJ1-1
CDR3nt: TGCGCCAGCAGCCAAGATGCCGAGGCGGGGGCTTTCTTT
CDR3aa: CASSQDAEAGAFF

v_gene: TRBV13
d_gene: .
abundance: once
j_gene: TRBJ2-7
CDR3nt: TGTGCCAGCAGCCCACCACGGCAGTCCTACGAGCAGTACTTC
CDR3aa: CASSPPRQSYEQYF

v_gene: TRBV6-6
d_gene: TRBD2
abundance: few
j_gene: TRBJ2-3
CDR3nt: TGTGCCAGCAGTTACCCCGGGACTAGCGGGTTCACAGATACGCAGTATTTT
CDR3aa: CASSYPGTSGFTDTQYF

v_gene: TRBV6-5
d_gene: .
abundance: .
j_gene: TRBJ1-3
CDR3nt: TGTGCCAGCAGCCCCACTTTCGGCGGGAGGCACACCATATATTTT
CDR3aa: CASSPTFGGRHTIYF

v_gene: TRBV7-9
d_gene: .
abundance: .
j_gene: TRBJ1-1
CDR3nt: TGTGCCAGCAGCCCCACCAGGGGCGGGGAGAACACTGAAGCTTTCTTT
CDR3aa: CASSPTRGGENTEAFF

v_gene: TRBV15
d_gene: .
abundance: many
j_gene: TRBJ2-7
CDR3nt: TGTGCCACCAGCAGAGATCGAAACGGGTACTACGAGCAGTACTTC
CDR3aa: CATSRDRNGYYEQYF

v_gene: TRBV5-4
d_gene: TRBD2
abundance: many
j_gene: TRBJ2-3
CDR3nt: TGTGCCAGCAGCTCGGGGGGGCCAGATACGCAGTATTTT
CDR3aa: CASSSGGPDTQYF

v_gene: TRBV18
d_gene: .
abundance: few
j_gene: TRBJ2-6
CDR3nt: TGTGCCAGCTCCCTTAGACAGAACTCTGGGGCCAACGTCCTGACTTTC
CDR3aa: CASSLRQNSGANVLTF

v_gene: TRBV7-9
d_gene: TRBD2
abundance: many
j_gene: TRBJ2-7
CDR3nt: TGTGCCAGCAGCCCCCCGGGACTAACCTACGAGCAGTACTTC
CDR3aa: CASSPPGLTYEQYF

v_gene: TRBV20-1
d_gene: TRBD1
abundance: few
j_gene: TRBJ1-1
CDR3nt: TGCAGTCACTCGGGACAGGATAACACTGAAGCTTTCTTT
CDR3aa: CSHSGQDNTEAFF

v_gene: TRBV12-3/TRBV12-4
d_gene: .
abundance: .
j_gene: TRBJ1-2
CDR3nt: TGTGCCAGCAGCCCTGACCGGTATGGCTACACCTTC
CDR3aa: CASSPDRYGYTF

v_gene: TRBV29-1
d_gene: .
abundance: .
j_gene: TRBJ2-1
CDR3nt: TGCAGCGTTGAGGTGAGGGTTGAGCAGTTCTTC
CDR3aa: CSVEVRVEQFF

v_gene: TRBV12-3/TRBV12-4
d_gene: .
abundance: .
j_gene: TRBJ1-1
CDR3nt: TGTGCCAGCAGACTAACAGGGAGGAGTACTGAAGCTTTCTTT
CDR3aa: CASRLTGRSTEAFF

v_gene: TRBV18
d_gene: TRBD1
abundance: .
j_gene: TRBJ2-7
CDR3nt: TGTGCCAGCTCTAAAGGGACAGTCTCCGAGCAGTACTTC
CDR3aa: CASSKGTVSEQYF

v_gene: TRBV10-3
d_gene: .
abundance: few
j_gene: TRBJ2-3
CDR3nt: TGTGCCATCAGTGAGGCGGGGGATACGCAGTATTTT
CDR3aa: CAISEAGDTQYF

v_gene: TRBV11-2
d_gene: .
abundance: many
j_gene: TRBJ2-4
CDR3nt: TGTGCCAGCAGCTTAGAGCGGTCGGGAAACATTCAGTACTTC
CDR3aa: CASSLERSGNIQYF

v_gene: TRBV7-3
d_gene: .
abundance: .
j_gene: TRBJ2-3
CDR3nt: TGTGCCAGCAGCCCCCAATCCGGGGCCCAGGATACGCAGTATTTT
CDR3aa: CASSPQSGAQDTQYF

v_gene: TRBV5-1
d_gene: .
abundance: .
j_gene: TRBJ2-2
CDR3nt: TGCGCCAGCAGCGGGCGGGACGAAGCCACCGGGGAGCTGTTTTTT
CDR3aa: CASSGRDEATGELFF

v_gene: TRBV5-1
d_gene: .
abundance: .
j_gene: TRBJ2-7
CDR3nt: TGCGCCAGCAGCCTCTCCGGGACGGGGACCTCCTACGAGCAGTACTTC
CDR3aa: CASSLSGTGTSYEQYF

v_gene: TRBV30
d_gene: TRBD2
abundance: few
j_gene: TRBJ2-7
CDR3nt: TGTGCCTGGAGTGCTCCGGGACTAGCTGTCTACGAGCAGTACTTC
CDR3aa: CAWSAPGLAVYEQYF